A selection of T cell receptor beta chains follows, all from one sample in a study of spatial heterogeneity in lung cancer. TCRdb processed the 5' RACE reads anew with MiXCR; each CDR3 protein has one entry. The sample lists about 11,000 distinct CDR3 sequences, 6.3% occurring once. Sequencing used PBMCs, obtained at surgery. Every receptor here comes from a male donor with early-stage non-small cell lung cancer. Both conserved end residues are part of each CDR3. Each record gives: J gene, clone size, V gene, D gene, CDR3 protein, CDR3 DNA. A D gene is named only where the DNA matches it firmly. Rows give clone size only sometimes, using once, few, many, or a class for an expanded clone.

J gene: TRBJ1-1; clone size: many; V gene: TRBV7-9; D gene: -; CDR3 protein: CASSLGVGEAFF; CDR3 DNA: TGTGCCAGCAGCTTAGGAGTGGGTGAAGCTTTCTTT
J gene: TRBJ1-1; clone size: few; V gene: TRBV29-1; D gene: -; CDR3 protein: CSVVLARGRGTEAFF; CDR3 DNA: TGCAGCGTCGTATTGGCGCGGGGGCGGGGGACTGAAGCTTTCTTT
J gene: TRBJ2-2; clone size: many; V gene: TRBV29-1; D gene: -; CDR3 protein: CSVEARGVGGELFF; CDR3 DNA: TGCAGCGTTGAAGCCCGTGGGGTTGGCGGGGAGCTGTTTTTT
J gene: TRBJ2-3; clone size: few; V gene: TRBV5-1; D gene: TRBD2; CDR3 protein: CASSLGPEVAGVGTQYF; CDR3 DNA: TGCGCCAGCAGCTTGGGTCCCGAGGTAGCGGGAGTGGGTACGCAGTATTTT
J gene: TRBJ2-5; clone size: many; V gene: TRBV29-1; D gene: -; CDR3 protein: CSVEVLAAETQYF; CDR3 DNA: TGCAGCGTTGAAGTTTTGGCGGCGGAGACCCAGTACTTC
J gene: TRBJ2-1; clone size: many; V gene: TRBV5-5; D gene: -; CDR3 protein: CASSFVQDSYNEQFF; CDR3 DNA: TGTGCCAGCAGCTTCGTCCAGGACAGCTACAATGAGCAGTTCTTC
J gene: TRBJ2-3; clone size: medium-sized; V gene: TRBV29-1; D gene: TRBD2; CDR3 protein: CSLSGEADTQYF; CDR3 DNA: TGCAGCCTGAGCGGGGAAGCAGATACGCAGTATTTT
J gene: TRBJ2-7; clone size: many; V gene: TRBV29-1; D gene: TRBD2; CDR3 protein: CSVVGSGGQKQYF; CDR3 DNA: TGCAGCGTTGTCGGTAGCGGGGGGCAGAAGCAGTACTTC
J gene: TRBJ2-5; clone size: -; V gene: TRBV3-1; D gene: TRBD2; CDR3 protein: CVSSQTSEETQYF; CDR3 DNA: TGTGTCAGCAGTCAGACTAGCGAAGAGACCCAGTACTTC
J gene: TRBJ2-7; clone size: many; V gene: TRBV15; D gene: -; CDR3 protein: CATSRDFLGASYEQYF; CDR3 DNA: TGTGCCACCAGCAGAGACTTTTTGGGGGCCTCCTACGAGCAGTACTTC
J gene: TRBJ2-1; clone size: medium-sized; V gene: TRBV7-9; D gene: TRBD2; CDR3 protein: CASSQTSGGNEQFF; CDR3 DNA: TGTGCCAGCAGCCAGACTAGCGGGGGCAATGAGCAGTTCTTC
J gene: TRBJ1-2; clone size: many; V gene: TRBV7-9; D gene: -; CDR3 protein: CASTPRSNYGYTF; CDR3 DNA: TGTGCCAGCACCCCTCGGAGTAACTATGGCTACACCTTC
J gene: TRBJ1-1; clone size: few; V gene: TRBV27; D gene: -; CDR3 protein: CASSSHLQGANTEAFF; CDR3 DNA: TGTGCCAGCAGTTCCCATCTACAGGGCGCGAACACTGAAGCTTTCTTT
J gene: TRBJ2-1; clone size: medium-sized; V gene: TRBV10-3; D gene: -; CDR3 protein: CAISGTRDRGNEQFF; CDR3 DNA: TGTGCCATCAGTGGAACGCGGGATCGGGGCAATGAGCAGTTCTTC
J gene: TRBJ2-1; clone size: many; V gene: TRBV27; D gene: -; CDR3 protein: CASSNGALYNEQFF; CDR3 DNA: TGTGCCAGCTCCAATGGGGCACTCTACAATGAGCAGTTCTTC
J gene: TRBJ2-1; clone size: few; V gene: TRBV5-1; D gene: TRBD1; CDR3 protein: CASSLGGQAHNEQFF; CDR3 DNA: TGCGCCAGCAGCTTGGGCGGACAGGCGCACAATGAGCAGTTCTTC
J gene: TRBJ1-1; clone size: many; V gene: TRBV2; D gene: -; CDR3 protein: CASSGPRGTEAFF; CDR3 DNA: TGTGCCAGCAGTGGACCAAGGGGGACTGAAGCTTTCTTT
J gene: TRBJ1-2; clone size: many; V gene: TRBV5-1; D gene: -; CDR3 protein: CASSLAGGSYGYTF; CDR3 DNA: TGCGCCAGCAGCTTGGCTGGCGGGTCCTATGGCTACACCTTC
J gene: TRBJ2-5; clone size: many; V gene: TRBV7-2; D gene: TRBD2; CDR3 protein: CASSSFPRGGRETQYF; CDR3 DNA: TGTGCCAGCAGTTCATTCCCTCGGGGGGGCCGGGAGACCCAGTACTTC
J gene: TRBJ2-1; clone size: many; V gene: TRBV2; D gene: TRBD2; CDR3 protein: CASRRGAPNEQFF; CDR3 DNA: TGTGCCAGCAGGCGGGGGGCCCCCAATGAGCAGTTCTTC
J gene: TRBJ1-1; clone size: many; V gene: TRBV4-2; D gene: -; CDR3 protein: CASSRSQGLAFF; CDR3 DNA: TGTGCCAGCAGCCGGAGCCAGGGATTAGCTTTCTTT
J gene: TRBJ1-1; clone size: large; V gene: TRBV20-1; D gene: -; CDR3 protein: CSAKVYTEAFF; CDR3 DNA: TGCAGTGCTAAAGTGTACACTGAAGCTTTCTTT
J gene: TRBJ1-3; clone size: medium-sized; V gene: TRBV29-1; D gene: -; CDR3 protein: CSVVTVLSGNTIYF; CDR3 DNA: TGCAGCGTCGTGACAGTTCTCTCTGGAAACACCATATATTTT
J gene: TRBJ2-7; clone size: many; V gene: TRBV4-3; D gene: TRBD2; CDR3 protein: CASSQEVTGGEQYF; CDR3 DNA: TGCGCCAGCAGCCAAGAAGTGACGGGAGGGGAGCAGTACTTC
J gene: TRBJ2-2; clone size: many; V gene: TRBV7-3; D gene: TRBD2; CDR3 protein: CASRGGGVGELFF; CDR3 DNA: TGTGCCAGCCGCGGGGGGGGCGTCGGGGAGCTGTTTTTT
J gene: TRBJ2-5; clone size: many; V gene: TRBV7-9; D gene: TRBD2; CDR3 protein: CASIGGREETQYF; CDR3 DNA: TGTGCCAGCATTGGCGGGAGGGAAGAGACCCAGTACTTC
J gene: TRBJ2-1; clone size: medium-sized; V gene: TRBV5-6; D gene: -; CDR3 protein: CASSFPRGILAIVDNEQFF; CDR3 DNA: TGTGCCAGCAGCTTCCCCAGGGGCATTCTAGCGATCGTGGACAATGAGCAGTTCTTC
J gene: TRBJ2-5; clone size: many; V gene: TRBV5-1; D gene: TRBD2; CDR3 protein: CASSLTGLEVETQYF; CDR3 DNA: TGCGCCAGCAGCTTGACGGGACTAGAGGTAGAGACCCAGTACTTC
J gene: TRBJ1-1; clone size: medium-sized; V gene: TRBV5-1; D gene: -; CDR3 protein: CASQRGHSNTEAFF; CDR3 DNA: TGCGCCAGCCAGCGGGGACATTCGAACACTGAAGCTTTCTTT
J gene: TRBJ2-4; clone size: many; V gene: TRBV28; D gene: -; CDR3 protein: CASGEGQRNIQYF; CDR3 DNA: TGTGCCAGCGGCGAAGGTCAGAGAAACATTCAGTACTTC
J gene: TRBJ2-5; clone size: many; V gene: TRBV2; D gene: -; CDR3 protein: CASSDRTRKVETQYF; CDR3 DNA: TGTGCCAGCAGTGATCGGACAAGGAAGGTAGAGACCCAGTACTTC
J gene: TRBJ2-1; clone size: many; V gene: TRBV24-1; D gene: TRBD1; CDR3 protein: CATSDGQGFDNEQFF; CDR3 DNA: TGTGCCACCAGTGACGGACAGGGGTTCGACAATGAGCAGTTCTTC
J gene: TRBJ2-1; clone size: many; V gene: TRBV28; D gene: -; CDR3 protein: CASSSSALATFYNEQFF; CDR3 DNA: TGTGCCAGCAGCTCCTCGGCACTAGCTACTTTTTACAATGAGCAGTTCTTC
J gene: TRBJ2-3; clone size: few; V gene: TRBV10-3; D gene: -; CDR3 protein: CAISARQDTQYF; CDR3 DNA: TGTGCCATCAGTGCGCGGCAAGATACGCAGTATTTT
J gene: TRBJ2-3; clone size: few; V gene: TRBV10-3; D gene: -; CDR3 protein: CAISEDKRYTQYF; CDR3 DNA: TGTGCCATCAGTGAAGATAAGCGGTACACGCAGTATTTT
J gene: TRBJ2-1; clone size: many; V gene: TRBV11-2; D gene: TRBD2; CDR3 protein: CASSRRGTSGGNNEQFF; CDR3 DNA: TGTGCCAGCAGCCGACGTGGGACTAGCGGGGGGAACAATGAGCAGTTCTTC
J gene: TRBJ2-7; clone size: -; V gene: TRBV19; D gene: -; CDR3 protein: CASSMSSYEQYF; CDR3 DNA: TGTGCCAGTAGTATGTCCAGTTACGAGCAGTACTTC
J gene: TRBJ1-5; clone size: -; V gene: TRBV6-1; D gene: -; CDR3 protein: CASSLDSNQPQHF; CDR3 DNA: TGTGCCAGCAGCTTGGACAGCAATCAGCCCCAGCATTTT
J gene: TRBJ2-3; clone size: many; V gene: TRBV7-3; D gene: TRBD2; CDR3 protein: CASSPNGGGNSDTQYF; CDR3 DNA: TGTGCCAGCAGCCCGAACGGGGGGGGAAACTCAGATACGCAGTATTTT
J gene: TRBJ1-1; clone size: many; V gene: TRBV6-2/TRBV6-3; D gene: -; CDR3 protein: CASSYESYTEAFF; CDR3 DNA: TGTGCCAGCAGTTACGAGTCCTACACTGAAGCTTTCTTT
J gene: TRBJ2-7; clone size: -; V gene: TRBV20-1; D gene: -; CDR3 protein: CSAERVRSSYEQYF; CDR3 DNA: TGCAGTGCGGAAAGGGTCAGGAGCTCCTACGAGCAGTACTTC
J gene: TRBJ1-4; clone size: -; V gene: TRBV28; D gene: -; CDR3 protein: CASSLRETNEKLFF; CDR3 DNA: TGTGCCAGCAGCCTTCGGGAAACTAATGAAAAACTGTTTTTT
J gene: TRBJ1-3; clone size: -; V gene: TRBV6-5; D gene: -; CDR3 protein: CASSYTWTLSGNTIYF; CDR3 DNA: TGTGCCAGCAGTTACACTTGGACACTCTCTGGAAACACCATATATTTT
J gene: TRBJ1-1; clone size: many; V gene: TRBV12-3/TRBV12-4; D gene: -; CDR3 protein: CASSLSEMNTEAFF; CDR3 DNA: TGTGCCAGCAGTTTGTCGGAAATGAACACTGAAGCTTTCTTT
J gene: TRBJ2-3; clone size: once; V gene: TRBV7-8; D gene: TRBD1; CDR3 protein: CASSYDRVADTDTQYF; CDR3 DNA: TGTGCCAGCAGCTACGACAGGGTAGCCGACACAGATACGCAGTATTTT
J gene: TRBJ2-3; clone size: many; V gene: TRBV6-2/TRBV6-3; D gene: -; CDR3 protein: CASSLQIGTPGGTDTQYF; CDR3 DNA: TGTGCCAGCAGTCTTCAAATCGGGACTCCCGGTGGCACAGATACGCAGTATTTT
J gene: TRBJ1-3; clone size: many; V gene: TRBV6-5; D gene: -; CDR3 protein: CASSYRVLGLSGNTIYF; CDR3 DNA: TGTGCCAGCAGTTACCGGGTCCTTGGTCTCTCTGGAAACACCATATATTTT